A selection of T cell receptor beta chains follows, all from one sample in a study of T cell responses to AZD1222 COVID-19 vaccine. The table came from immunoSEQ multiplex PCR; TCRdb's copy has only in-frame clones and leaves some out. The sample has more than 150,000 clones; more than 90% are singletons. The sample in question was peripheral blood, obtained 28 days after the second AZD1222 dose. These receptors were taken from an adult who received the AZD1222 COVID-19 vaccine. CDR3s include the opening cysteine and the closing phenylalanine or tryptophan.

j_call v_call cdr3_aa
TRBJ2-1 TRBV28 CASSYWREGPDEQFF
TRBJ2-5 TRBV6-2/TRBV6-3 CASSQPGTSETQYF
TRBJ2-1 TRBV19 CASSIRSGSSYNEQFF
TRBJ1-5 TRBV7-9 CASSFWGANQPQHF
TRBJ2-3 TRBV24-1 CATSGLTSGRADTQYF
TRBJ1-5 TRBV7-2 CASSLRALGDNQPQHF
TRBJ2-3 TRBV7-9 CASSSTLSGGGRDTQYF
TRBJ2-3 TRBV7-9 CASSWSGASTDTQYF
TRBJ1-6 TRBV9 CASSVDAGAGSPLHF
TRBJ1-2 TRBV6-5 CAVYGTGPNYGYTF
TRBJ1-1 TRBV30 CAWSSGVTEAFF
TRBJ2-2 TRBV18 CASSPRASTGELFF
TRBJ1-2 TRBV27 CASSTGNYGYTF
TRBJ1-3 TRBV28 CASSFWAGTSGNTIYF
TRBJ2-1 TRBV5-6 CASSLLAGAYNEQFF
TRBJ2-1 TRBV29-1 CSQARGTEQFF